These 16 T cell receptor beta chains were sequenced from one sample in a study of blood T cell repertoires in COVID-19. TCRdb keeps only in-frame clones here, not all; method: immunoSEQ multiplex PCR. The sample shows roughly 150,000 clones, roughly nine tenths of them seen only once. The material sequenced was peripheral blood. All receptors derive from a human donor in a cohort sampled during active COVID-19.

The rearrangement joins TRBV5-6 to TRBJ1-6, with D possibly matching TRBD1 (5 bases). This CDR3 is built from 16 residues. Germline V gene data show CDR1 as SGHDT and CDR2 as YYEEEE. Trimming cost V 4 bases and J 4 bases, with 15 bases left between them. CDR3 loop: CASSPEGRRYNSPLHF. The CDR3 DNA is TGTGCCAGCAGCCCGGAGGGGCGAAGATATAATTCACCCCTCCACTTT.

J is TRBJ2-4 and V is TRBV28; TRBD1 is a possible D gene (7 bases). Germline CDR1 MDHEN, CDR2 SYDVKM. Trimming took off 6 bases at V and 4 bases at J, with 19 bases between the two ends. CDR3 length equals 16 residues. This CDR3 reads CASRPGGRDPKNIQYF. CDR3 DNA: TGTGCCAGCAGGCCAGGGGGGCGGGACCCGAAAAACATTCAGTACTTC.

Comment on this clone: The same CDR3 is also encoded by other DNA sequences in this sample. V usage is TRBV7-9 and J usage is TRBJ2-7; TRBD2 matches 7 bases. J gave up 7 bases and V 0 bases, and 9 bases lay outside the gene matches. The CDR3 extends over 15 amino acids. Germline V CDR1 and CDR2: SEHNR, FQNEAQ (reference sequence). This CDR3 reads CASSLAAAGVGEQYF. Written as DNA, the CDR3 is TGTGCCAGCAGCTTAGCCGCGGCGGGAGTCGGGGAGCAGTACTTC.

The genes are TRBV19 and TRBJ2-1; 7 nucleotides line up with TRBD2. Germline values: CDR1 LNHDA, CDR2 SQIVND (reference sequence). Trimming took 6 bases from V and 0 from J; bases not matched to a gene: 5. CDR3 length: 15 amino acids. CDR3 protein: CASRLGGSSYNEQFF. Here the CDR3 DNA reads TGTGCCAGTAGACTGGGAGGGAGCTCCTACAATGAGCAGTTCTTC.

The gene calls are TRBV6-2 or TRBV6-3 and TRBJ1-4; D is perhaps TRBD1 (6 bases). V was clipped by 2 bases and J by 3 bases, with 10 bases between them. The CDR3 is made up of 15 amino acids. CDR1 MNHEY and CDR2 SVGEGT come from the germline V gene. The CDR3 region is CASSYTGQPNEKLFF. The CDR3, as DNA: TGTGCCAGCAGTTACACTGGACAGCCTAATGAAAAACTGTTTTTT.

The V gene is TRBV7-8, the J gene TRBJ2-7, with TRBD2 matching over 7 bases. V gave up 3 bases and J gave up 2 bases; unmatched junction bases: 10. The length of the CDR3 is 16 residues. The germline V gene encodes CDR1 SGHVS and CDR2 FQNEAQ. CDR3 loop: CASSLIGGGGTYEQYF. CDR3 in DNA: TGTGCCAGCAGCTTGATTGGTGGCGGGGGTACCTACGAGCAGTACTTC.

The chain employs TRBV30 and TRBJ2-7, with a tentative D call TRBD2 (6 bases). The length of the CDR3 is 15 residues. V lost 0 bases to trimming and J lost 6 bases, with 18 bases between them. Germline CDR1 is GTSNPN and CDR2 is SVGIG (reference sequence). The CDR3 is CAWSVRGLGIGEQYF. The CDR3 DNA sequence: TGTGCCTGGAGTGTTAGGGGACTCGGGATCGGCGAGCAGTACTTC.

The chain links TRBV6-1 to TRBJ1-2; D not resolved. The V end was cut by 0 bases, the J end by 5 bases, with 10 bases between. The germline V gene encodes CDR1 MNHNS and CDR2 SASEGT. The CDR3 extends over 14 amino acids. As DNA, the CDR3 is TGTGCCAGCAGTGAAGCGAACAGCCGTTATGGCTACACCTTC. It translates to CASSEANSRYGYTF.

The chain combines TRBV6-5 with TRBJ2-6; D might be TRBD1 (5 bases). Trimming took off 4 bases at V and 0 bases at J, with 10 bases between the two ends. Germline assignment: CDR1 MNHEY and CDR2 SVGAGI. The CDR3 loop spans 16 amino acids. In DNA, the CDR3 is TGTGCCAGCAGTTCGCCAGGGAACTCTGGGGCCAACGTCCTGACTTTC. Encoded protein: CASSSPGNSGANVLTF.

This sequence joins TRBV19 and TRBJ2-3, with D possibly being TRBD2 (5 bases). V was clipped by 5 bases and J by 1 base, with 16 bases between them. The CDR3 runs 16 residues. Per the germline V gene, CDR1 is LNHDA and CDR2 is SQIVND (reference sequence). CDR3 sequence (DNA): TGTGCCAGTAGTGACATTATCGGGAAGGGCACAGATACGCAGTATTTT. Protein: CASSDIIGKGTDTQYF. Supplemented by reference TRBV19 and TRBJ2-3, the full variable domain reads DGGITQSPKYLFRKEGQNVTLSCEQNLNHDAMYWYRQDPGQGLRLIYYSQIVNDFQKGDIAEGYSVSREKKESFPLTVTSAQKNPTAFYLCASSDIIGKGTDTQYFGPGTRLTVL.

This sequence joins TRBV27 and TRBJ2-7; D is possibly TRBD2 (6 bases). The germline V gene encodes CDR1 MNHEY and CDR2 SMNVEV (reference sequence). V lost 5 bases, J lost 5 bases, and 16 bases lay in between. The CDR3 loop spans 14 amino acids. This chain's CDR3 is CASSLSGGANEQYF. The DNA for the CDR3 is TGTGCCAGCAGTCTTTCCGGGGGAGCCAACGAGCAGTACTTC.

The J gene is TRBJ1-3, the V gene TRBV15; D may be TRBD1 (6 bases). The CDR3 spans 15 residues. The germline V gene has CDR1 LNHNV and CDR2 YYDKDF (reference sequence). V lost 0 bases and J 4 bases, leaving 10 bases between the germline ends. CDR3 sequence: CATSREDSLGNTIYF. In nucleotides, the CDR3 is TGTGCCACCAGCAGAGAGGACAGCCTGGGAAACACCATATATTTT.

The chain couples TRBV12-3 or TRBV12-4 to TRBJ2-7, with 7 bases identical to TRBD2. This CDR3 spans 12 amino acids. The J segment lost 9 bases and the V segment lost 4 bases, leaving 6 bases of the junction unmatched. The CDR3 loop reads CASSSPPGGQYF. The CDR3 DNA is TGTGCCAGCAGTTCCCCTCCGGGGGGGCAGTACTTC.

The chain joins TRBV29-1 to TRBJ2-1, with 8 bases matching TRBD1. The CDR3 length is 12 residues. Germline V gene sequence: CDR1 SQVTM, CDR2 ANQGSEA. The V and J ends lost 6 bases and 7 bases, in that order; junction bases with no gene match: 5. The CDR3 DNA reads as TGCAGCGTCCGGACAGGGAGTAATGAGCAGTTCTTC. As protein: CSVRTGSNEQFF.

The chain combines TRBV25-1 with TRBJ2-7; the match to TRBD1 covers 8 bases. The germline CDR1 and CDR2 sequences are MGHDK and SYGVNS. The CDR3 loop spans 13 amino acids. V shed 5 bases, J shed 5 bases, and the junction held 5 bases outside the gene matches. The chain's CDR3 is CASSRTGSHEQYF. The CDR3 bases are TGTGCCAGCAGTCGGACAGGGTCCCACGAGCAGTACTTC.

The chain employs TRBV5-1 and TRBJ1-1; 9 nucleotides align to TRBD1. CDR3 size: 15 residues. CDR1 and CDR2 (germline): SGHRS, YFSETQ. The trim removed 3 bases at V and 6 bases at J, leaving 9 bases unmatched. The CDR3 loop reads CASSWVPGQGSEAFF. CDR3 in DNA: TGCGCCAGCAGCTGGGTTCCGGGACAGGGTTCTGAAGCTTTCTTT. The entire variable domain, with the rest obtained from reference TRBV5-1 and TRBJ1-1, is as follows: KAGVTQTPRYLIKTRGQQVTLSCSPISGHRSVSWYQQTPGQGLQFLFEYFSETQRNKGNFPGRFSGRQFSNSRSEMNVSTLELGDSALYLCASSWVPGQGSEAFFGQGTRLTVV.